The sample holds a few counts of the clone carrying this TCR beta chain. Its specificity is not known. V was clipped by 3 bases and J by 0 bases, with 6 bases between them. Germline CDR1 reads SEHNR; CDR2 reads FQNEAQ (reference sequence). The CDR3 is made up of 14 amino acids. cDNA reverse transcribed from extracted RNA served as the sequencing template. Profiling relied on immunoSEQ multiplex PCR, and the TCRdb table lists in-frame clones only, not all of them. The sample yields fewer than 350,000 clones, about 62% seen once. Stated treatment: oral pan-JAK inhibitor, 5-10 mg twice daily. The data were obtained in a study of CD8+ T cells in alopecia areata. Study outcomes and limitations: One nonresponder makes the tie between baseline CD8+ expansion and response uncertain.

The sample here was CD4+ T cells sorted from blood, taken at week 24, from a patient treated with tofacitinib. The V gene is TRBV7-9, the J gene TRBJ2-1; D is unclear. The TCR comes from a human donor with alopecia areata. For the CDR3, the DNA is TGTGCCAGCAGCTTCCAATTCTCCTACAATGAGCAGTTCTTC. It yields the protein CASSFQFSYNEQFF.